This T cell receptor (beta chain) derives from a study of response to subunit inactivated influenza vaccine. The study's findings and limits: New T cells are recruited in small numbers by each seasonal influenza vaccination, according to the authors' suggestion.

One entry per CDR3 protein results from TCRdb running MiXCR on the RT-PCR reads. The sample consists of under 850,000 distinct CDR3 sequences, less than 20% of them appearing once. The CDR3 contains 16 residues. Germline trimming cut 1 base from V and 4 bases from J; bases unmatched to any gene: 7. Germline CDR1 and CDR2: DFQATT and SNEGSKA (reference sequence). For this clonotype: Its antigen is currently unknown.

The sample here was PBMCs from blood, taken roughly 5 days after vaccination. This chain connects TRBV20-1 to TRBJ2-5; 12 positions match TRBD2. The origin of this receptor is a man aged 50 or older who received an inactivated influenza vaccine. The DNA for the CDR3 is TGCAGTGCTAGAGTGACTAGCGGGGGCCTGGGAGAGACCCAGTACTTC. Encoded protein: CSARVTSGGLGETQYF.